A single T cell receptor beta chain is shown here with its context. What it binds is not known. What was sequenced were expressed TCRB transcripts, since all of the isolated RNA had been reverse transcribed. Regulatory, naive and central memory T cell samples averaged around 3.6 million reads. Clones were sequenced by immunoSEQ multiplex PCR, and TCRdb holds only the in-frame ones, with some missing. The repertoire holds under 450,000 clones, with 11% to 15% as singletons. This entry belongs to a study of beta chain features in type 1 diabetes. At the level of the study: Investigators examined some 110,000,000 sorted cells across all samples. Findings of the study overall: It was among patients, rather than healthy donors, that naive, central memory and Treg TCRB repertoires appeared more similar.

The CDR3 extends over 14 amino acids. The V gene's germline CDR1 is SNHLY and CDR2 FYNNEI. Trimming removed 6 bases from V and 7 bases from J, with 15 bases in between. The chain carries TRBV2 and TRBJ1-4; D gene unclear. The source material was naive CD4+ T cells from blood. The sequence was collected from a man aged 25-40 years in good health. The DNA for the CDR3 is TGTGCCAGCAGACCACTCCGAGGAGGTGAAAAACTGTTTTTT. This translates into CASRPLRGGEKLFF.